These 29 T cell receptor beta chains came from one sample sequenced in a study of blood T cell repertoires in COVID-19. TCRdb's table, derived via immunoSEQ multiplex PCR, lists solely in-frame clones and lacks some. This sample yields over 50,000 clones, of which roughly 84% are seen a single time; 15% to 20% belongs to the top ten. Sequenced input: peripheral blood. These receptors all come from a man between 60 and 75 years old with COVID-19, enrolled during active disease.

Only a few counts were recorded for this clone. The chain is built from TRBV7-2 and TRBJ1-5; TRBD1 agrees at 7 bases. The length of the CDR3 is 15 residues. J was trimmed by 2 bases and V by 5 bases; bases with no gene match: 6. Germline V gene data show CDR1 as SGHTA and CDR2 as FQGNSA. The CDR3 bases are TGTGCCAGCAGCCCCCAGGGGGTCGGCAATCAGCCCCAGCATTTT. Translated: CASSPQGVGNQPQHF.

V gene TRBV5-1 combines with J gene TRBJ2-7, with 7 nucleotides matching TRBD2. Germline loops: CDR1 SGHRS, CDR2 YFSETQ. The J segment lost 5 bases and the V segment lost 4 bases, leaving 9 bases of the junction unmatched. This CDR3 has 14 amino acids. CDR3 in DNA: TGCGCCAGCAGCCAAGGACTAGTTCCCGACGAGCAGTACTTC. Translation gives CASSQGLVPDEQYF.

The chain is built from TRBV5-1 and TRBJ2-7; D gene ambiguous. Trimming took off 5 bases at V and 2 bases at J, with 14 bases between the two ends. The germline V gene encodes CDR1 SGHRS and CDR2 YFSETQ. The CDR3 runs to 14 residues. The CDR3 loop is CASRFDSRAYEQYF. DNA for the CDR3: TGCGCCAGCAGATTTGACTCCCGTGCCTACGAGCAGTACTTC.

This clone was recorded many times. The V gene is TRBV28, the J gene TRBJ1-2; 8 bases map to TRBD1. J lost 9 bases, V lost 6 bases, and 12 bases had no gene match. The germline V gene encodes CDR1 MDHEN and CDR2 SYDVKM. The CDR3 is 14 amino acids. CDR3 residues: CASRPGNDRGSYTF. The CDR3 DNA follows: TGTGCCAGCAGACCCGGGAACGACAGGGGTAGCTACACCTTC.

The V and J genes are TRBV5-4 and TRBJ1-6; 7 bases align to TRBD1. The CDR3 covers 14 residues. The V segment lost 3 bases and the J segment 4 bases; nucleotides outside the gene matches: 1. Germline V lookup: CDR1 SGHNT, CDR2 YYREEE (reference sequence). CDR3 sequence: CASSWDRYNSPLHF. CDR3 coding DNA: TGTGCCAGCAGCTGGGACAGATATAATTCACCCCTCCACTTT.

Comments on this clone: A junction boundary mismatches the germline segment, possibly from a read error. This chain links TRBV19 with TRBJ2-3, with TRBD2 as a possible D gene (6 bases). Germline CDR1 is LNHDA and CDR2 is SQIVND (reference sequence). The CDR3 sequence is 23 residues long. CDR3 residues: CASSIGLTSESPPGLVLWENDFF. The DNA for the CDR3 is TGTGCCAGTAGTATAGGGCTAACCTCCGAGTCTCCTCCGGGACTGGTTTTATGGGAGAACGATTTTTTT.

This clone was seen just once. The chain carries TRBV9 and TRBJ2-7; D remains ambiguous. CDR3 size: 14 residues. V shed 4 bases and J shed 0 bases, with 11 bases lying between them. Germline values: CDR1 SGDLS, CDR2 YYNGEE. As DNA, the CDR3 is TGTGCCAGCAGCCCTCCTGACATCTCCTACGAGCAGTACTTC. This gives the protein CASSPPDISYEQYF.

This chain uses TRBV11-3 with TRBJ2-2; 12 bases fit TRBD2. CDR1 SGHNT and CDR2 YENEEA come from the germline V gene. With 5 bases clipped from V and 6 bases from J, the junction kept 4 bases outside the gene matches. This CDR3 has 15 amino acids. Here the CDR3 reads CASSPTSGGSGELFF. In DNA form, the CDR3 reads TGTGCCAGCAGCCCTACTAGCGGGGGGTCCGGGGAGCTGTTTTTT.

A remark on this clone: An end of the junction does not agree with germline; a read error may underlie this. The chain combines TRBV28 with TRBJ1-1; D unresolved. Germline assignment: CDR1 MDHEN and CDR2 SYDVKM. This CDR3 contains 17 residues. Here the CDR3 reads CASSLGVGQAGNAEAFF. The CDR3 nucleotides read TGTGCCAGCAGTTTAGGAGTGGGCCAGGCGGGGAACGCTGAAGCTTTCTTT. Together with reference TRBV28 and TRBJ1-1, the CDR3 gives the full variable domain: DVKVTQSSRYLVKRTGEKVFLECVQDMDHENMFWYRQDPGLGLRLIYFSYDVKMKEKGDIPEGYSVSREKKERFSLILESASTNQTSMYLCASSLGVGQAGNAEAFFGQGTRLTVV.

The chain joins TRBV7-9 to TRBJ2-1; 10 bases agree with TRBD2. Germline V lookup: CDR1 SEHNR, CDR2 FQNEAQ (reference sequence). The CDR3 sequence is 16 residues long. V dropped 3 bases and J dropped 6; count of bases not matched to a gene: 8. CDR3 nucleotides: TGTGCCAGCAGCTTTCAAACTAGCGGGGCCGGCAATGAGCAGTTCTTC. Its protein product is CASSFQTSGAGNEQFF.

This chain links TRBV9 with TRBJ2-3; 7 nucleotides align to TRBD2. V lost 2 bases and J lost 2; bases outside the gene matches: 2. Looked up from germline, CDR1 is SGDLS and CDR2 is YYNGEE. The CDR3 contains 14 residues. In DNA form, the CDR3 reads TGTGCCAGCAGCGTGGGACTATCCACAGATACGCAGTATTTT. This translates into CASSVGLSTDTQYF.

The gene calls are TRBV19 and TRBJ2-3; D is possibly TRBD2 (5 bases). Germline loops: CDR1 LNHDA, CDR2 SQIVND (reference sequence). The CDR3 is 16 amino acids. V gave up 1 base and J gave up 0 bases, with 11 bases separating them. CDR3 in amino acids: CASSIGAAGSTDTQYF. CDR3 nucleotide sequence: TGTGCCAGTAGTATAGGGGCGGCGGGTAGCACAGATACGCAGTATTTT.

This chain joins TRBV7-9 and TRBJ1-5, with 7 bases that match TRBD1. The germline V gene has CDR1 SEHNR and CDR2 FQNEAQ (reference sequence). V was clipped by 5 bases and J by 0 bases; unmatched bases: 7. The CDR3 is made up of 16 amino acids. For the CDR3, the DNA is TGTGCCAGCAGCCCAGGGGGAGAATATAGCAATCAGCCCCAGCATTTT. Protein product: CASSPGGEYSNQPQHF.

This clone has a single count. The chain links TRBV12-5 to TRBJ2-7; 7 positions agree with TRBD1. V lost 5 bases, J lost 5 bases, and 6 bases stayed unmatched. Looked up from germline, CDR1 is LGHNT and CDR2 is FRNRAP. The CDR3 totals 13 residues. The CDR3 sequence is CASGRTGFHEQYF. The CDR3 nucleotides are TGTGCTAGTGGTAGGACAGGATTTCACGAGCAGTACTTC.

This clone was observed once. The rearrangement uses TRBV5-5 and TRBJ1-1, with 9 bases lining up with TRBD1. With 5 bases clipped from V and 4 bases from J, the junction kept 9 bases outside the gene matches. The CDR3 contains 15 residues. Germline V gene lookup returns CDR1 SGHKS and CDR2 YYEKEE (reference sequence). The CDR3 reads CASSQAGTGSTEAFF. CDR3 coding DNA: TGTGCCAGCAGTCAGGCCGGGACAGGGAGCACTGAAGCTTTCTTT.

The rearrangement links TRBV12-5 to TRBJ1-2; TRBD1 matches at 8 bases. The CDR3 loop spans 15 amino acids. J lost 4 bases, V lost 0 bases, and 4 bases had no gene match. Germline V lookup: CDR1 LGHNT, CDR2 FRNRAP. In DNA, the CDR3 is TGTGCTAGTGGTTTGGTAAACACAGGGGGCTATGGCTACACCTTC. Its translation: CASGLVNTGGYGYTF.

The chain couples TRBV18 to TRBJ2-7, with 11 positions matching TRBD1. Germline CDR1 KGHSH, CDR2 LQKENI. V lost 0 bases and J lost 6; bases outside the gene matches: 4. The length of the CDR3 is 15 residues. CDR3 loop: CASSPPGQGGGEQYF. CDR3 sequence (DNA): TGTGCCAGCTCACCACCGGGACAGGGGGGAGGCGAGCAGTACTTC.

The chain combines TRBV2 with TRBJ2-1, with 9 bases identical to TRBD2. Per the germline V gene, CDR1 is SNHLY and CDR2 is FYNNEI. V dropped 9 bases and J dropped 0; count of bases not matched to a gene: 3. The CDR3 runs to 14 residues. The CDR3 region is CASSGRSSYNEQFF. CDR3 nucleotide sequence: TGTGCCAGTAGCGGGAGAAGCTCCTACAATGAGCAGTTCTTC.

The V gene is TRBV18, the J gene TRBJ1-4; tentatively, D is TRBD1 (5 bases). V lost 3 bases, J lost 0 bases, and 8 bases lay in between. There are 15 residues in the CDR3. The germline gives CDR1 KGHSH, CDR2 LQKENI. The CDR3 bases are TGTGCCAGCTCACCGACAGCTGCAACTAATGAAAAACTGTTTTTT. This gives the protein CASSPTAATNEKLFF. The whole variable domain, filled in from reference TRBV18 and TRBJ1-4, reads NAGVMQNPRHLVRRRGQEARLRCSPMKGHSHVYWYRQLPEEGLKFMVYLQKENIIDESGMPKERFSAEFPKEGPSILRIQQVVRGDSAAYFCASSPTAATNEKLFFGSGTQLSVL.

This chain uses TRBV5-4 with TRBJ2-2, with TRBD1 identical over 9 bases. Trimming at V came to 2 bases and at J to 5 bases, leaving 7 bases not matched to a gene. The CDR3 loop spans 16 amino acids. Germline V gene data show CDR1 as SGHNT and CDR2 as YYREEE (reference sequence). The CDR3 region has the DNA TGTGCCAGCAGCTTCTGGGGACAGGGCTTAACCGGGGAGCTGTTTTTT. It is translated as CASSFWGQGLTGELFF.

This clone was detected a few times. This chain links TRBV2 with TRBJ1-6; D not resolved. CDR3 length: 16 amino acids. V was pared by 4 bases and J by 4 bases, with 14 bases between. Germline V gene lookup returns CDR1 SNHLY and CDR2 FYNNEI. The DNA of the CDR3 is TGTGCCAGCAGTGCCATGGGTACAGCTTATAATTCACCCCTCCACTTT. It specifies CASSAMGTAYNSPLHF. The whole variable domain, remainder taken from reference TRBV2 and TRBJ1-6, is EPEVTQTPSHQVTQMGQEVILRCVPISNHLYFYWYRQILGQKVEFLVSFYNNEISEKSEIFDDQFSVERPDGSNFTLKIRSTKLEDSAMYFCASSAMGTAYNSPLHFGNGTRLTVT.

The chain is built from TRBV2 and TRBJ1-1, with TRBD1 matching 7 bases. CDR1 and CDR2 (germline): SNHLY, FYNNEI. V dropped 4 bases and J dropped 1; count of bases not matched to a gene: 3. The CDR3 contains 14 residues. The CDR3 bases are TGTGCCAGCAGTGCGGGACAGACGAACACTGAAGCTTTCTTT. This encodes CASSAGQTNTEAFF.

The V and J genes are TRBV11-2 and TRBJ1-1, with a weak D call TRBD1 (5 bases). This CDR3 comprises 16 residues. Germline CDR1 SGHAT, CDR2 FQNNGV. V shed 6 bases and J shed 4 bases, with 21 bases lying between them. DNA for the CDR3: TGTGCCAGCAGTCCCAGGGTTAGCTTGTCGGGCACTGAAGCTTTCTTT. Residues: CASSPRVSLSGTEAFF.

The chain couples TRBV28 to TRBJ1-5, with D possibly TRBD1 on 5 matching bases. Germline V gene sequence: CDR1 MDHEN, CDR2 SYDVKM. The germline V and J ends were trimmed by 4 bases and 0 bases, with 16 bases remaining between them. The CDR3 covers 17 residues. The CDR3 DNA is TGTGCCAGCAGTTCAACGACAGCCACCTATAGCAATCAGCCCCAGCATTTT. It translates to CASSSTTATYSNQPQHF.

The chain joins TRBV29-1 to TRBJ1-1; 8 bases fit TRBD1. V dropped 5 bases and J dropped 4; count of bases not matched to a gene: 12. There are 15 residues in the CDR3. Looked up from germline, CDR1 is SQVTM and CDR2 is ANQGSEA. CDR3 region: CSVTYPDRVATEAFF. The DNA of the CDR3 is TGCAGCGTTACTTATCCGGACAGGGTGGCCACTGAAGCTTTCTTT.

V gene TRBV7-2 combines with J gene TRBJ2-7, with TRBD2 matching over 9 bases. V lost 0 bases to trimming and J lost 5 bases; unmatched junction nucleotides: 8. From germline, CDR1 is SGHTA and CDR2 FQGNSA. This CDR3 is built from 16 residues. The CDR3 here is CASSLAGTSGPHEQYF. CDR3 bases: TGTGCCAGCAGCTTAGCCGGCACTAGCGGGCCCCACGAGCAGTACTTC.

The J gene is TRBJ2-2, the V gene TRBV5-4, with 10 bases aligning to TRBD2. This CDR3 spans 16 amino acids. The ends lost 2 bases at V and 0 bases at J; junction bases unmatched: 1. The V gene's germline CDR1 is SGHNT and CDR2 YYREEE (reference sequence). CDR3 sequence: CASSFGLAANTGELFF. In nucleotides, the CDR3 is TGTGCCAGCAGCTTCGGACTAGCGGCGAACACCGGGGAGCTGTTTTTT.

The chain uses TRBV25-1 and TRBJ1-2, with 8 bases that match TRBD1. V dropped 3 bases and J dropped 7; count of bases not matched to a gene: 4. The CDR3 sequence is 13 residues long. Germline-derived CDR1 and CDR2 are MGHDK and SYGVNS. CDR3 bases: TGTGCCAGCAGTGACAGGGGGCAGTTTGGCTACACCTTC. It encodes CASSDRGQFGYTF.

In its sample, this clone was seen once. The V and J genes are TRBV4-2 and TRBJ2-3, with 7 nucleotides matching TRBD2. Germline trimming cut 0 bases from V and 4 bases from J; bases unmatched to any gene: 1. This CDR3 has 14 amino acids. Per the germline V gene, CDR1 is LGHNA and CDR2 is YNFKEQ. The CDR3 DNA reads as TGTGCCAGCAGCCAAGAGGGGAGGGCAGATACGCAGTATTTT. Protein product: CASSQEGRADTQYF.